The 17 T cell receptor beta chains presented below share a single source sample, sequenced in a study of blood T cell repertoires in COVID-19. Sequencing used immunoSEQ multiplex PCR; TCRdb keeps in-frame clones, though not all of them. The sample has 110,000 to 150,000 clones, around 88% seen once. The material sequenced was peripheral blood. These TCRs come from a man between 60 and 75 years old with active or convalescent COVID-19.

V gene TRBV28 combines with J gene TRBJ2-5, with D possibly being TRBD1 (6 bases). V dropped 6 bases and J dropped 6 bases, with 23 bases sitting between them. The CDR3 spans 16 residues. Looked up from germline, CDR1 is MDHEN and CDR2 is SYDVKM. The CDR3 sequence: CASSGPGAGELKTQYF. The CDR3 DNA reads TGTGCCAGCAGCGGGCCCGGGGCAGGGGAGTTGAAGACCCAGTACTTC.

The gene calls are TRBV2 and TRBJ1-4; D is ambiguous. V lost 4 bases and J lost 12, with 12 bases in between. The germline gives CDR1 SNHLY, CDR2 FYNNEI. The length of the CDR3 is 12 residues. Written as DNA, the CDR3 is TGTGCCAGCAGTGGACTTTGGGAGGAACTGTTTTTT. Translated, it gives CASSGLWEELFF.

The CDR3 DNA follows: TGTGCCAGCAGCAAATCGGACAGGGTAGTTTCCCTTAAGACTGAAGCTTTCTTT. Amino acid sequence: CASSKSDRVVSLKTEAFF. V is TRBV9 and J is TRBJ1-1; 8 nucleotides line up with TRBD1. V was clipped by 4 bases and J by 5 bases; unmatched bases: 19. CDR1 and CDR2 from the germline V gene are SGDLS and YYNGEE. The CDR3 spans 18 residues.

This chain joins TRBV2 and TRBJ2-7, with 8 bases fitting TRBD2. V trimming: 6 bases; J trimming: 4 bases; junction bases outside the gene matches: 8. CDR1 is SNHLY, CDR2 FYNNEI, per germline. The CDR3 consists of 14 residues. CDR3 in amino acids: CASSLGLAGYEQYF. The CDR3 DNA sequence: TGTGCCAGCAGCCTCGGACTAGCCGGGTACGAGCAGTACTTC.

The chain uses TRBV9 and TRBJ2-3, with a tentative D call TRBD1 (6 bases). The CDR3 length is 14 residues. Trimming pared 3 bases from V and 4 bases from J, leaving 12 bases between. Germline V gene sequence: CDR1 SGDLS, CDR2 YYNGEE. CDR3 region: CASSEQGRADTQYF. As DNA, the CDR3 is TGTGCCAGCAGCGAGCAGGGGAGAGCAGATACGCAGTATTTT. Full variable domain (outside the CDR3, taken from reference TRBV9 and TRBJ2-3): DSGVTQTPKHLITATGQRVTLRCSPRSGDLSVYWYQQSLDQGLQFLIQYYNGEERAKGNILERFSAQQFPDLHSELNLSSLELGDSALYFCASSEQGRADTQYFGPGTRLTVL.

This clone appeared once. The chain has TRBV28 and TRBJ1-2, with D possibly matching TRBD1 (6 bases). The CDR3 extends over 14 amino acids. The germline V gene encodes CDR1 MDHEN and CDR2 SYDVKM. V was trimmed by 4 bases and J by 8 bases, leaving 17 bases between them. CDR3 sequence: CASSSSRTVAGYTF. The CDR3 region has the DNA TGTGCCAGCAGTTCTTCTCGGACAGTTGCCGGCTACACCTTC.

V is TRBV4-2 and J is TRBJ1-1; tentative D call: TRBD1 (5 bases). V shed 4 bases and J shed 3 bases, with 9 bases lying between them. CDR1 and CDR2 from the germline V gene are LGHNA and YNFKEQ. The CDR3 is 13 amino acids. The CDR3 DNA sequence: TGTGCCAGCAGCCCGCAGGGATACACTGAAGCTTTCTTT. Its protein product is CASSPQGYTEAFF.

V is TRBV29-1 and J is TRBJ2-1, with D perhaps TRBD1 (6 bases). V lost 8 bases, J lost 12 bases, and 14 bases lay in between. This CDR3 is built from 10 residues. From germline, CDR1 is SQVTM and CDR2 ANQGSEA. This chain's CDR3 is CSINQGRQFF. The CDR3 nucleotides read TGCAGCATAAATCAGGGGAGGCAGTTCTTC.

The chain links TRBV7-8 to TRBJ2-1; the match to TRBD2 covers 10 bases. V was clipped by 4 bases and J by 3 bases; unmatched bases: 6. CDR1 and CDR2 from the germline V gene are SGHVS and FQNEAQ. The CDR3 length is 16 residues. The CDR3 protein is CASSSLSGGDYNEQFF. The CDR3 nucleotides are TGTGCCAGCAGCTCCCTGAGCGGGGGGGACTACAATGAGCAGTTCTTC.

This chain links TRBV19 with TRBJ2-3; D not certain. V was clipped by 1 base and J by 1 base, with 12 bases between them. Per germline, CDR1 LNHDA and CDR2 SQIVND (reference sequence). This CDR3 spans 16 amino acids. CDR3 in DNA: TGTGCCAGTAGTATAGTCGAGAATATCGGCACAGATACGCAGTATTTT. Protein product: CASSIVENIGTDTQYF.

The genes are TRBV7-2 and TRBJ2-7; a weak D match, TRBD2 (6 bases). V lost 3 bases to trimming and J lost 6 bases, with 15 bases between them. The CDR3 has 14 amino acids. Germline CDR1 is SGHTA and CDR2 is FQGNSA. CDR3: CASSLISGRFEQYF. The CDR3 DNA is TGTGCCAGCAGCTTGATTTCTGGGAGGTTCGAGCAGTACTTC.

The chain uses TRBV5-1 and TRBJ2-3; 7 bases map to TRBD2. J lost 1 base, V lost 2 bases, and 4 bases had no gene match. The CDR3 consists of 15 residues. The germline CDR1 and CDR2 sequences are SGHRS and YFSETQ. CDR3: CASSFRSGGTDTQYF. CDR3 nucleotide sequence: TGCGCCAGCAGCTTCAGGAGCGGGGGCACAGATACGCAGTATTTT.

This clone was detected once. The chain employs TRBV6-2 or TRBV6-3 and TRBJ1-1, with D maybe TRBD1 (6 bases). The CDR3 length is 16 residues. Trimming cost V 6 bases and J 0 bases, with 17 bases left between them. Looked up from germline, CDR1 is MNHEY and CDR2 is SVGEGT. The CDR3 sequence: CASSDTGRPLNTEAFF. The CDR3 region has the DNA TGTGCCAGCAGCGATACAGGGCGCCCTCTGAACACTGAAGCTTTCTTT.

V is TRBV9 and J is TRBJ1-1, with D hard to call. Germline lookup yields CDR1 SGDLS and CDR2 YYNGEE. This CDR3 region has 15 residues. V lost 0 bases to trimming and J lost 0 bases, with 9 bases between them. CDR3 region: CASSVVGRLNTEAFF. The CDR3 bases are TGTGCCAGCAGCGTAGTGGGCAGATTGAACACTGAAGCTTTCTTT.

The gene calls are TRBV7-2 and TRBJ2-4; 8 nucleotides line up with TRBD1. Trimming took 4 bases from V and 12 from J; bases not matched to a gene: 8. The CDR3 is 13 residues long. Germline CDR1 SGHTA, CDR2 FQGNSA. CDR3 sequence: CASSSQTGEAQYF. The CDR3 nucleotides read TGTGCCAGCAGCTCGCAGACAGGGGAAGCTCAGTACTTC.

V is TRBV5-1 and J is TRBJ2-7; weak D call: TRBD1 (6 bases). CDR3 length: 14 amino acids. Germline CDR1 SGHRS, CDR2 YFSETQ. V shed 4 bases and J shed 0 bases, with 11 bases lying between them. CDR3 bases: TGCGCCAGCAGCCCGTCGGACAGCTCCTACGAGCAGTACTTC. Its translation is CASSPSDSSYEQYF.

V and J are TRBV20-1 and TRBJ1-2; D is ambiguous. Germline V gene data show CDR1 as DFQATT and CDR2 as SNEGSKA (reference sequence). V lost 3 bases and J 0 bases, leaving 8 bases between the germline ends. The CDR3 spans 13 residues. CDR3 amino acids: CSASPRTNYGYTF. Here the CDR3 DNA reads TGCAGTGCTAGTCCGAGGACTAACTATGGCTACACCTTC.